A single sample gave rise to the 7 T cell receptor beta chains below, sequenced in a study of tumor-infiltrating lymphocytes in localized non-small cell lung cancer. Here immunoSEQ multiplex PCR was the method, and the copy in TCRdb shows in-frame clones only, minus some. The data contain more than 7,000 clones, about two thirds of them singletons. The sample was uninvolved lung tissue not adjacent to the tumor. These receptors were collected from a human donor with non-small cell lung cancer.

The V call is TRBV4-3, the J call TRBJ2-6, with D possibly TRBD1 on 5 matching bases. V gave up 1 base and J gave up 0 bases, with 10 bases separating them. CDR1 LGHNA and CDR2 YSLEER come from the germline V gene. The CDR3 is 17 residues long. The CDR3 here is CASSQAGPASGANVLTF. For the CDR3, the DNA is TGCGCCAGCAGCCAAGCAGGGCCAGCCTCTGGGGCCAACGTCCTGACTTTC.

The DNA of the CDR3 is TGTGCCAGCAGTGGGGGTACCGAAGGGTTCCAGCCCCAGCATTTT. Its protein is CASSGGTEGFQPQHF. The chain is built from TRBV6-1 and TRBJ1-5, with unresolved D. This CDR3 has 15 residues. In germline, CDR1 is MNHNS, CDR2 SASEGT. V was shortened by 4 bases and J by 7 bases, with 17 bases between the two germline ends.

There are a few counts of this clone. The DNA for the CDR3 is TGTGCCAGCAGTGCGATACTGGGGGAGACCCAGTACTTC. Amino acids: CASSAILGETQYF. This chain joins TRBV2 and TRBJ2-5; D not certain. The CDR3 loop spans 13 amino acids. The V gene lost 4 bases and the J gene lost 5 bases, with 11 bases spanning the gap. Germline V gene sequence: CDR1 SNHLY, CDR2 FYNNEI.

This clone was picked up a small number of times. The V call is TRBV6-6, the J call TRBJ1-1; no clear D. Trimming removed 5 bases at V and 7 bases at J, with 11 bases between. The V gene's germline CDR1 is MNHNY and CDR2 SVGAGI (reference sequence). The CDR3 is made up of 12 amino acids. The CDR3 DNA reads as TGTGCCAGCAGTCTCACGCTACTTGAAGCTTTCTTT. Translating it yields CASSLTLLEAFF.

J is TRBJ2-5 and V is TRBV6-5, with a tentative D call TRBD2 (5 bases). Germline V lookup: CDR1 MNHEY, CDR2 SVGAGI. The CDR3 totals 11 residues. Trimming shortened V by 8 bases and J by 4 bases, and 8 bases separated the two germline ends. The CDR3 DNA sequence: TGTGCCAGCGAGGGAGTAGAGACCCAGTACTTC. Translated, it gives CASEGVETQYF.

This chain uses TRBV6-4 with TRBJ1-1; D may be TRBD1 (5 bases). The CDR3 contains 11 residues. Trimming left V 5 bases short and J 11 bases short, with 12 bases between. Germline V gives CDR1 MRHNA, CDR2 SNTAGT. The CDR3 DNA follows: TGTGCCAGCAGTTTGGGGACGGCTGCTTTCTTT. It encodes CASSLGTAAFF.

By share, this clone ranks as medium-sized (0.01 to 0.1%). The J gene is TRBJ2-6, the V gene TRBV7-8; 9 nucleotides agree with TRBD1. CDR3 size: 16 residues. V dropped 5 bases and J dropped 1; count of bases not matched to a gene: 3. Per the germline V gene, CDR1 is SGHVS and CDR2 is FQNEAQ. The DNA of the CDR3 is TGTGCCAGCAGCCACGGACAGGGGTCTGGGGCCAACGTCCTGACTTTC. Residues: CASSHGQGSGANVLTF.